This TCR beta chain was identified in a study of Ad26.COV2.S vaccination and SARS-CoV-2 variants. General observations from the study: CD8+ and CD4+ T cells specific for spike reportedly responded with substantial breadth after vaccination. Breadth and depth estimates from TCRs may understate total T cell responses.

CDR1 and CDR2 (germline): LGHDT, YNNKEL (reference sequence). This CDR3 comprises 14 residues. V shed 4 bases and J shed 5 bases, with 13 bases lying between them. TCRdb keeps only in-frame clones here, not all; method: immunoSEQ multiplex PCR. Here the sample spans around 380,000 clones, about nine tenths being singletons. For this clone: Its antigen is currently unknown.

The treatment denotes: some 19 received Ad26.COV2.S at low or high dose, single or two shots; roughly five received placebo; per-sample allocation not given. The samples date from day 63 after the first vaccine or placebo injection. The J gene is TRBJ2-3, the V gene TRBV3-1 (or the pseudogene TRBV3-2); D is possibly TRBD1 or TRBD2 (5 bases each). The TCR originated in a person between 18 and 65 years old who received the Ad26.COV2.S COVID-19 vaccine or a placebo. The material was peripheral blood, obtained in a trial of Ad26.COV2.S vaccine versus placebo. The CDR3 sequence: CASSPPGLRDTQYF. As DNA, the CDR3 is TGTGCCAGCAGCCCCCCGGGGCTGAGAGATACGCAGTATTTT.